This T cell receptor beta chain was obtained from a study of cytomegalovirus exposure and HLA in healthy donors. The study ran its PCR with 60 Vbeta and 13 Jbeta primers. TCRdb's copy holds only in-frame clones and misses some; the assay was immunoSEQ multiplex PCR. The sample has approximately 110,000 clones; over 60% are singletons. General observations from the study: Cytomegalovirus-associated TCR beta chains were listed, numbering around 150.

The germline CDR1 and CDR2 sequences are MGHRA and YSYEKL. The V gene lost 3 bases and the J gene lost 12 bases, with 12 bases spanning the gap. The CDR3 consists of 12 residues. Regarding this clone: The antigen is unknown.

This chain connects TRBV4-1 to TRBJ2-4; tentative D call: TRBD1 (6 bases). This sequence was found in a human donor in good health. The sequencing sample was made of PBMCs. For the CDR3, the DNA is TGCGCCAGCAGCCACCCAAGGGGGTCTCAGTACTTC. Translating it yields CASSHPRGSQYF.